This T cell receptor (beta chain) appears in the sequencing data of a study of cytomegalovirus exposure and HLA in healthy donors. Primers included in the PCR were 60 Vbeta and 13 Jbeta primers. This table comes from immunoSEQ multiplex PCR, and its TCRdb copy is limited to in-frame clones, with some not included. Here the sample spans some 180,000 clones, around 77% being singletons. Note on this clone: The antigen is not known.

General observations from the study: Researchers reported in a later analysis that common viral pathogens appeared linked to several top clusters.

Input material: PBMCs. The TCR comes from a woman in her 30s in good health and CMV-seronegative.

The CDR3 is CASRRTYNSPLHF. The CDR3 DNA is TGTGCCAGCAGAAGGACTTATAATTCACCCCTCCACTTT. J is TRBJ1-6 and V is TRBV27; unclear D gene. The V gene's germline CDR1 is MNHEY and CDR2 SMNVEV (reference sequence). Trimming left V 6 bases short and J 4 bases short, with 7 bases between. The CDR3 loop spans 13 amino acids.